What follows is one T cell receptor beta chain and its context. The record originates from a study of beta chain features in type 1 diabetes. V lost 5 bases, J lost 1 base, and 2 bases stayed unmatched. In germline, CDR1 is GTSNPN, CDR2 SVGIG (reference sequence). This CDR3 contains 13 residues. Reverse transcription of all isolated RNA meant that expressed TCRB transcripts were sequenced. The protocol was immunoSEQ multiplex PCR, while the TCRdb copy is restricted to in-frame clones and leaves out a portion. The repertoire holds roughly 250,000 clones, 68% seen once, with about 0.05% in the top ten. Sorting produced populations that all topped 98% purity.

What was sequenced was naive CD4+ T cells from blood. The receptor's source is a man younger than 40 in good health. The V call is TRBV30, the J call TRBJ1-5; 7 bases are shared with TRBD1. CDR3 coding DNA: TGTGCCTGGGGACAGGCCAGCAATCAGCCCCAGCATTTT. It encodes CAWGQASNQPQHF.